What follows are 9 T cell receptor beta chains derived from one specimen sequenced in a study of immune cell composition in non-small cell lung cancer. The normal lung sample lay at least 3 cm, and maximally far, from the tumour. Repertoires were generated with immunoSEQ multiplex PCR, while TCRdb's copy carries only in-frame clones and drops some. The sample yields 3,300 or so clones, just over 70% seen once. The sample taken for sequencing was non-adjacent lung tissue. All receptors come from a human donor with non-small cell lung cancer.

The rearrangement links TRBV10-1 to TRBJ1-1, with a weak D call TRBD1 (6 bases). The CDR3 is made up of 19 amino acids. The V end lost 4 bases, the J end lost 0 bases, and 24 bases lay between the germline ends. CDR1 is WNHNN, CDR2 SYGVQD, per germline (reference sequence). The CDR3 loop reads CASSATRPRQGSVNTEAFF. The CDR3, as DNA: TGCGCCAGCAGTGCCACCCGCCCTCGGCAGGGGTCGGTGAACACTGAAGCTTTCTTT.

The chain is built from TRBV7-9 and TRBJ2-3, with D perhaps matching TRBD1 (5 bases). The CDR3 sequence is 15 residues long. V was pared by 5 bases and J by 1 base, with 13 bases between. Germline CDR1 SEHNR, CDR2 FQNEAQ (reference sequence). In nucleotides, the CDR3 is TGTGCCAGCAGCCCAACAGGCTTTGGCACAGATACGCAGTATTTT. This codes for CASSPTGFGTDTQYF.

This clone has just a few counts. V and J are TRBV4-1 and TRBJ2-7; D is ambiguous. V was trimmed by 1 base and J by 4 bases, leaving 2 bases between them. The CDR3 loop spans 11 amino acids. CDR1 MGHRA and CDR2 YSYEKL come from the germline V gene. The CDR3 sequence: CASSQAYEQYF. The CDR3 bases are TGCGCCAGCAGCCAAGCGTACGAGCAGTACTTC.

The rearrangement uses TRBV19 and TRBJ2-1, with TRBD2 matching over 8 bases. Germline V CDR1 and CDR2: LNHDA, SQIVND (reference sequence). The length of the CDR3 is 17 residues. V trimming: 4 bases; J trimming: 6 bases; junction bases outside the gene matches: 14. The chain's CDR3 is CASSTTPGLDGRNEQFF. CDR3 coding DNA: TGTGCCAGTAGTACCACCCCGGGACTAGACGGTCGCAATGAGCAGTTCTTC.

The CDR3 loop is CASSLGRLETQYF. In nucleotides, the CDR3 is TGTGCCAGCAGCTTAGGTCGGTTGGAGACCCAGTACTTC. This rearrangement joins TRBV7-2 to TRBJ2-5; D is uncertain. Trimming stripped 1 base from V and 5 bases from J, with 8 bases between. There are 13 residues in the CDR3. CDR1 is SGHTA and CDR2 is FQGNSA in the germline V gene.

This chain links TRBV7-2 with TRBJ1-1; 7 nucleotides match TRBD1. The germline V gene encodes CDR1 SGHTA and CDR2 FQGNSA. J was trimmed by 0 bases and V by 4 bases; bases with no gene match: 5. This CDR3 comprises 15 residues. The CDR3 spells CASSSRDRMNTEAFF. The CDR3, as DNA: TGTGCCAGCAGCTCCAGGGACAGAATGAACACTGAAGCTTTCTTT.

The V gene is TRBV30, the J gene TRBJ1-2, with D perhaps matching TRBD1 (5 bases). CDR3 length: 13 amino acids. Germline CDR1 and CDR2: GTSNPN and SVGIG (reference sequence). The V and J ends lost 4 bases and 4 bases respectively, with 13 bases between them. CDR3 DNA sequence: TGTGCCTGGAAAAGTAGACAGATCTATGGCTACACCTTC. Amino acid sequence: CAWKSRQIYGYTF.

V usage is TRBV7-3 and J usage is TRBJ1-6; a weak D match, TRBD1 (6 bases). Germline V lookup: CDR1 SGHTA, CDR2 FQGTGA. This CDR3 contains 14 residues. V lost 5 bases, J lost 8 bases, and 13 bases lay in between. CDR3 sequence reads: CASSRTVGDSPLHF. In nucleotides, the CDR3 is TGTGCCAGCAGCCGGACAGTGGGGGATTCACCCCTCCACTTT.

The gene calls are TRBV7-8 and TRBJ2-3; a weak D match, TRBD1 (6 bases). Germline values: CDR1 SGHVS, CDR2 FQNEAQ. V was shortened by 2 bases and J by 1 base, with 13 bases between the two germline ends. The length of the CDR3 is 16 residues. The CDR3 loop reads CASSLRTAGGTDTQYF. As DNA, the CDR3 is TGTGCCAGCAGCTTAAGGACAGCAGGGGGCACAGATACGCAGTATTTT.